This TCR beta chain was sequenced for a study of T cell changes during pregnancy in multiple sclerosis. Here immunoSEQ multiplex PCR was the method, and the copy in TCRdb shows in-frame clones only, minus some. The sample has roughly 77,000 clones; roughly 92% are singletons. This clone appeared once. There are 13 residues in the CDR3. The ends were cut back, 7 bases at V and 6 bases at J, with 18 bases in the middle. Per germline, CDR1 SQVTM and CDR2 ANQGSEA. The input for sequencing was peripheral blood, taken in the second trimester of pregnancy. The clonotype originates from a female donor with multiple sclerosis, enrolled in a pregnancy study. The chain uses TRBV29-1 and TRBJ1-1, with D hard to call. The CDR3 loop is CSAGRNPGAEAFF. In DNA, the CDR3 is TGCAGCGCCGGACGAAACCCCGGGGCTGAAGCTTTCTTT.